The 4 T cell receptor beta chains listed next were all sequenced from one sample in a study of T cell repertoires in cytomegalovirus infection. No antigens are known for them. Using its own MiXCR run on the reads, TCRdb lists one record per CDR3 protein. The table has about 920,000 distinct CDR3 sequences, roughly 31% seen once; the top ten hold roughly an eighth. Sequencing was performed on cultured CD8+ T cells from PBMCs, taken from culture after CMV antigen stimulation. These receptors came from a human donor in good health (CMV status not recorded). Some clones in this sample may be carry-over from other donors' samples.

Note on this clonotype: This clone may be a read error of a much larger clone one base away. J is TRBJ2-5 and V is TRBV7-4, with 8 bases identical to TRBD2. Germline V CDR1 and CDR2: SGHVT, SQSDAQ. The CDR3 is made up of 15 amino acids. The CDR3 loop is CTSSAGTRGWETQYF. The CDR3 nucleotides are TGTACCAGCAGCGCTGGGACTAGAGGGTGGGAGACCCAGTACTTC.

This chain uses TRBV7-9 with TRBJ1-5; D unresolved. CDR1 and CDR2 from the germline V gene are SEHNR and FQNEAQ (reference sequence). CDR3 size: 15 residues. Trimming cost V 5 bases and J 9 bases, with 20 bases left between them. CDR3 nucleotides: TGTGCCAGCAGCGACCCTGGCGGGGTCCCGGGGCCCCAGCATTTT. It encodes CASSDPGGVPGPQHF.

This sequence joins TRBV19 and TRBJ1-3, with D perhaps TRBD1 (5 bases). Trimming took 10 bases from V and 8 from J, leaving 15 bases between them. Germline CDR1 LNHDA, CDR2 SQIVND (reference sequence). The CDR3 sequence is 12 residues long. This CDR3 reads CATRIRGDTIYF. Here the CDR3 DNA reads TGTGCCACCAGAATCCGAGGGGACACCATATATTTT.

The chain recombines TRBV9 with TRBJ1-4, with D tentatively TRBD1 (5 bases). Deletions cut 3 bases from V and 2 bases from J, with 8 bases between. CDR1 SGDLS and CDR2 YYNGEE come from the germline V gene. This CDR3 has 14 residues. The CDR3 loop is CASSGGGTNEKLFF. In DNA form, the CDR3 reads TGTGCCAGCAGCGGCGGGGGTACTAATGAAAAACTGTTTTTT.